The 26 T cell receptor beta chains presented below share a single source sample, sequenced in a study of beta chain features in type 1 diabetes listed by TCRdb under 2018. Receptor libraries were prepared by the immunoSEQ multiplex PCR assay. The entire amount of isolated RNA was reverse transcribed using the High Capacity cDNA Reverse Transcription Kit, so the sequenced TCRB transcripts were expressed ones. As stored in TCRdb, this immuneACCESS dataset retains in-frame rearrangements with V and J assigned. A fraction of the clones does not appear; measured against another copy, unresolved V genes explain less than half of the discrepancy, and the remainder lacks a known reason. The sample profile shows almost 250,000 clones; roughly 14% of them were found once. About 0.03% of the sample goes to the ten largest clones. What was sequenced was naive CD4+ T cells from blood. Read against the paper, the sample's cell subset or site label means: true naive CD4+ T cells. These receptors originate from a woman in her thirties or forties in good health.

This sequence joins TRBV27 and TRBJ1-4; 8 bases map to TRBD1. Germline lookup yields CDR1 MNHEY and CDR2 SMNVEV (reference sequence). Trimming removed 6 bases from V and 2 bases from J; junction bases left unmatched: 2. CDR3 size: 14 residues. Here the CDR3 reads CASSNRGTNEKLFF. In DNA form, the CDR3 reads TGTGCCAGCAGCAACAGGGGGACTAATGAAAAACTGTTTTTT.

The chain combines TRBV9 with TRBJ1-1; D is uncertain. Trimming removed 3 bases from V and 4 bases from J, with 16 bases in between. CDR1 SGDLS and CDR2 YYNGEE come from the germline V gene. This CDR3 has 15 residues. CDR3 bases: TGTGCCAGCAGCGCGCGAACCGGGAAGGGCACTGAAGCTTTCTTT. Amino acids: CASSARTGKGTEAFF. The full variable domain, in which reference TRBV9 and TRBJ1-1 provide the parts outside the CDR3, is DSGVTQTPKHLITATGQRVTLRCSPRSGDLSVYWYQQSLDQGLQFLIQYYNGEERAKGNILERFSAQQFPDLHSELNLSSLELGDSALYFCASSARTGKGTEAFFGQGTRLTVV.

V is TRBV7-9 and J is TRBJ2-7; D may be TRBD2 (6 bases). The V gene lost 5 bases and the J gene lost 5 bases, with 31 bases spanning the gap. Germline V gene data show CDR1 as SEHNR and CDR2 as FQNEAQ (reference sequence). The CDR3 contains 19 residues. CDR3 sequence (DNA): TGTGCCAGCAGCCTATACAACCGGCTCGCCCTCTTGGGCGGGAACGAGCAGTACTTC. Protein: CASSLYNRLALLGGNEQYF.

The sample holds a few counts of this clone. This chain uses TRBV7-2 with TRBJ1-1; D is unresolved. The germline V gene has CDR1 SGHTA and CDR2 FQGNSA. Trimming stripped 2 bases from V and 8 bases from J, with 12 bases between. The length of the CDR3 is 13 residues. In DNA, the CDR3 is TGTGCCAGCAGCTTATATCGGCAGGCCGAAGCTTTCTTT. Translated, it gives CASSLYRQAEAFF. The entire variable domain, with the rest obtained from reference TRBV7-2 and TRBJ1-1, is as follows: GAGVSQSPSNKVTEKGKDVELRCDPISGHTALYWYRQSLGQGLEFLIYFQGNSAPDKSGLPSDRFSAERTGGSVSTLTIQRTQQEDSAVYLCASSLYRQAEAFFGQGTRLTVV.

This clone appeared a few times. This chain links TRBV11-2 with TRBJ2-2; 8 nucleotides line up with TRBD2. This CDR3 comprises 16 residues. Germline CDR1 reads SGHAT; CDR2 reads FQNNGV. V was clipped by 1 base and J by 1 base; unmatched bases: 2. As DNA, the CDR3 is TGTGCCAGCAGCTTAGCCCGGGGGGGGAACACCGGGGAGCTGTTTTTT. Protein product: CASSLARGGNTGELFF.

The chain couples TRBV5-6 to TRBJ2-5; D gene uncertain. The germline gives CDR1 SGHDT, CDR2 YYEEEE. V was trimmed by 8 bases and J by 4 bases, leaving 3 bases between them. The CDR3 covers 9 residues. CDR3 amino acids: CASLETQYF. The CDR3 DNA sequence: TGTGCCAGTCTAGAGACCCAGTACTTC.

This clone was recorded a few times. At one of its ends the junction is not consistent with the germline gene, which may arise from a read error. The gene calls are TRBV5-1 and TRBJ1-1; TRBD1 matches 7 bases. The CDR3 has 16 amino acids. Per the germline V gene, CDR1 is SGHRS and CDR2 is YFSETQ. Here the CDR3 reads CASSLEALQGQMPGIF. The CDR3 DNA is TGCGCCAGCAGCTTGGAGGCGCTACAGGGGCAAATGCCCGGAATCTTT.

The CDR3 reads CASSLTGRGNTIYF. The DNA of the CDR3 is TGCGCCAGCAGCTTGACAGGGCGCGGAAACACCATATATTTT. This chain uses TRBV5-1 with TRBJ1-3; TRBD1 might be the D (6 bases). The CDR3 is 14 residues long. Germline V gene sequence: CDR1 SGHRS, CDR2 YFSETQ. Trimming took 1 base from V and 4 from J, leaving 9 bases between them.

This clone has a handful of counts. Other DNA sequences in this sample translate to the same CDR3. The rearrangement links TRBV7-9 to TRBJ2-5; D gene ambiguous. The CDR3 spans 11 residues. The V and J ends lost 4 bases and 3 bases respectively, with 3 bases between them. Per germline, CDR1 SEHNR and CDR2 FQNEAQ (reference sequence). In DNA, the CDR3 is TGTGCCAGCAGCTCGGAAGAGACCCAGTACTTC. Amino acid sequence: CASSSEETQYF. Looking up the rest from reference TRBV7-9 and TRBJ2-5 gives the full variable domain: DTGVSQNPRHKITKRGQNVTFRCDPISEHNRLYWYRQTLGQGPEFLTYFQNEAQLEKSRLLSDRFSAERPKGSFSTLEIQRTEQGDSAMYLCASSSEETQYFGPGTRLLVL.

This clone was seen only a few times. This chain links TRBV5-4 with TRBJ2-5; tentative D call: TRBD1 (5 bases). Trimming took off 2 bases at V and 3 bases at J, with 11 bases between the two ends. The germline gives CDR1 SGHNT, CDR2 YYREEE (reference sequence). The CDR3 covers 14 residues. CDR3 DNA sequence: TGTGCCAGCAGCTTCGGTCTGGACAAAGAGACCCAGTACTTC. Encoded protein: CASSFGLDKETQYF. The variable domain in full, with the rest retrieved from reference TRBV5-4 and TRBJ2-5, is ETGVTQSPTHLIKTRGQQVTLRCSSQSGHNTVSWYQQALGQGPQFIFQYYREEENGRGNFPPRFSGLQFPNYSSELNVNALELDDSALYLCASSFGLDKETQYFGPGTRLLVL.

CDR3 DNA sequence: TGCGCCAGCAGCAGGGGTGGGGGGAAGTTGGACACCTACGAGCAGTACTTC. Encoded protein: CASSRGGGKLDTYEQYF. The chain carries TRBV5-1 and TRBJ2-7, with D possibly being TRBD2 (6 bases). The CDR3 length is 17 residues. In germline, CDR1 is SGHRS, CDR2 YFSETQ. The V and J ends lost 4 bases and 2 bases respectively, with 22 bases between them.

This clone was seen a handful of times. The J gene is TRBJ2-7, the V gene TRBV19; D is perhaps TRBD2 (5 bases). CDR1 is LNHDA, CDR2 SQIVND, per germline (reference sequence). CDR3 length: 14 residues. V was shortened by 5 bases and J by 2 bases, with 13 bases between the two germline ends. CDR3 DNA: TGTGCCAGTAGTCTCGGGGAGACGACCTACGAGCAGTACTTC. Translating it yields CASSLGETTYEQYF. The entire variable domain, with the rest obtained from reference TRBV19 and TRBJ2-7, is as follows: DGGITQSPKYLFRKEGQNVTLSCEQNLNHDAMYWYRQDPGQGLRLIYYSQIVNDFQKGDIAEGYSVSREKKESFPLTVTSAQKNPTAFYLCASSLGETTYEQYFGPGTRLTVT.

This chain joins TRBV10-1 and TRBJ1-2; 7 bases map to TRBD1. V was pared by 3 bases and J by 6 bases, with 1 base of the junction left unmatched. The CDR3 runs 12 residues. In germline, CDR1 is WNHNN, CDR2 SYGVQD (reference sequence). CDR3 DNA sequence: TGCGCCAGCAGTGATACAGGGGATGGCTACACCTTC. It codes for CASSDTGDGYTF.

This clone was picked up a small number of times. The rearrangement uses TRBV18 and TRBJ2-7; tentatively, D is TRBD1 (6 bases). Trimming stripped 3 bases from V and 4 bases from J, with 16 bases between. This CDR3 has 15 amino acids. Germline CDR1 KGHSH, CDR2 LQKENI. The CDR3 is CASSPTRDKNYEQYF. The CDR3 DNA is TGTGCCAGCTCACCCACACGGGACAAAAATTACGAGCAGTACTTC. The whole variable domain, filled in from reference TRBV18 and TRBJ2-7, reads NAGVMQNPRHLVRRRGQEARLRCSPMKGHSHVYWYRQLPEEGLKFMVYLQKENIIDESGMPKERFSAEFPKEGPSILRIQQVVRGDSAAYFCASSPTRDKNYEQYFGPGTRLTVT.

The rearrangement joins TRBV18 to TRBJ2-2; the match to TRBD2 covers 9 bases. The germline V gene encodes CDR1 KGHSH and CDR2 LQKENI. The CDR3 contains 18 residues. The V and J ends lost 2 bases and 7 bases, in that order; junction bases with no gene match: 14. Written as DNA, the CDR3 is TGTGCCAGCTCACCATTGCCTACGGGACTAGCCTCCGGCGGGGAGCTGTTTTTT. Residues: CASSPLPTGLASGGELFF.

The chain recombines TRBV29-1 with TRBJ2-3; D not certain. V lost 7 bases and J lost 3, with 11 bases in between. The CDR3 runs 12 residues. Germline lookup yields CDR1 SQVTM and CDR2 ANQGSEA. The CDR3 loop reads CSAKTSTDTQYF. The DNA of the CDR3 is TGCAGCGCTAAGACTTCAACAGATACGCAGTATTTT.

This clone was seen only a few times. The CDR3, as DNA: TGTGCCAGCAGCTTGGCCCTGGTGGCAGGCTACGAGCAGTACTTC. It is translated as CASSLALVAGYEQYF. The chain recombines TRBV5-4 with TRBJ2-7; unclear D gene. From germline, CDR1 is SGHNT and CDR2 YYREEE (reference sequence). The ends were cut back, 0 bases at V and 3 bases at J, with 13 bases in the middle. The CDR3 extends over 15 amino acids. Full variable domain (remainder filled in from reference TRBV5-4 and TRBJ2-7): ETGVTQSPTHLIKTRGQQVTLRCSSQSGHNTVSWYQQALGQGPQFIFQYYREEENGRGNFPPRFSGLQFPNYSSELNVNALELDDSALYLCASSLALVAGYEQYFGPGTRLTVT.

This clone was picked up a small number of times. The chain recombines TRBV25-1 with TRBJ1-5; perhaps TRBD1 as D (6 bases). This CDR3 comprises 14 residues. V was clipped by 4 bases and J by 3 bases, with 10 bases between them. CDR1 is MGHDK and CDR2 is SYGVNS in the germline V gene. The CDR3 spells CASSATGDNQPQHF. The CDR3 DNA reads as TGTGCCAGCAGTGCGACAGGTGACAATCAGCCCCAGCATTTT. The full variable domain, its missing parts supplied by reference TRBV25-1 and TRBJ1-5, is EADIYQTPRYLVIGTGKKITLECSQTMGHDKMYWYQQDPGMELHLIHYSYGVNSTEKGDLSSESTVSRIRTEHFPLTLESARPSHTSQYLCASSATGDNQPQHFGDGTRLSIL.

V gene TRBV5-1 combines with J gene TRBJ2-7, with 8 bases aligning to TRBD1. Trimming cost V 0 bases and J 0 bases; bases outside gene matches: 5. This CDR3 is built from 16 residues. Looked up from germline, CDR1 is SGHRS and CDR2 is YFSETQ. The CDR3 DNA is TGCGCCAGCAGCTTGGGGCCCGGACAGGGCTCCTACGAGCAGTACTTC. Translated, it gives CASSLGPGQGSYEQYF.

This rearrangement joins TRBV7-9 to TRBJ2-7; 8 positions match TRBD1. Looked up from germline, CDR1 is SEHNR and CDR2 is FQNEAQ (reference sequence). This CDR3 region has 15 residues. J was trimmed by 4 bases and V by 5 bases; bases with no gene match: 10. CDR3 in DNA: TGTGCCAGCAGCCACGCAGGACAGGGAAGTTACGAGCAGTACTTC. It translates to CASSHAGQGSYEQYF.

The chain links TRBV18 to TRBJ2-2, with 11 bases lining up with TRBD1. Germline CDR1 KGHSH, CDR2 LQKENI. V trimming: 6 bases; J trimming: 3 bases; junction bases outside the gene matches: 12. This CDR3 is built from 18 residues. CDR3 sequence (DNA): TGTGCCAGCTCGCTCCTGGACAGGGGGCAAGGATACACCGGGGAGCTGTTTTTT. Residues: CASSLLDRGQGYTGELFF.

The table lists this clone with a few counts. The chain has TRBV27 and TRBJ1-6, with 7 bases identical to TRBD1. In germline, CDR1 is MNHEY, CDR2 SMNVEV (reference sequence). CDR3 length: 14 amino acids. Losses at the gene ends were 6 bases for V and 3 bases for J; bases not matched to a gene: 2. The CDR3 loop is CASRRQGYNSPLHF. For the CDR3, the DNA is TGTGCCAGCAGGAGACAGGGCTATAATTCACCCCTCCACTTT.

This clone was seen only a few times. The chain employs TRBV5-1 and TRBJ1-4, with TRBD1 matching 9 bases. Germline loops: CDR1 SGHRS, CDR2 YFSETQ. The CDR3 has 15 residues. Trimming took 3 bases from V and 8 from J; bases not matched to a gene: 8. The CDR3 nucleotides read TGCGCCAGCAGCTGGACCGGGACAGGGCGCGAAAAACTGTTTTTT. The encoded protein is CASSWTGTGREKLFF.

V and J are TRBV5-1 and TRBJ2-3, with 9 bases fitting TRBD1. V trimming: 9 bases; J trimming: 5 bases; junction bases outside the gene matches: 13. This CDR3 is 15 amino acids long. Germline V gene lookup returns CDR1 SGHRS and CDR2 YFSETQ. The CDR3 spells CAISPRDRVKDTQYF. CDR3 sequence (DNA): TGCGCCATCTCACCCCGGGACAGGGTGAAAGATACGCAGTATTTT.

Here the CDR3 DNA reads TGCGCCAGCGGCCCGGGGAGCAACTATGGCTACACCTTC. Amino acids: CASGPGSNYGYTF. V gene TRBV5-1 combines with J gene TRBJ1-2; no firm D call. The CDR3 length is 13 residues. The V gene's germline CDR1 is SGHRS and CDR2 YFSETQ. Trimming pared 7 bases from V and 2 bases from J, leaving 12 bases between.

This clone was observed a handful of times. The V call is TRBV12-5, the J call TRBJ1-6, with a tentative D call TRBD1 (6 bases). The CDR3 extends over 15 amino acids. Deletions cut 6 bases from V and 7 bases from J, with 16 bases between. Germline V gene data show CDR1 as LGHNT and CDR2 as FRNRAP. CDR3 loop: CASGLPAGGNSPLHF. The CDR3 DNA reads as TGTGCTAGTGGCCTCCCGGCTGGGGGCAATTCACCCCTCCACTTT.